This T cell receptor (beta chain) was found in a study of T-cell memory formation after mild COVID-19. The study's findings and limits: Within pre-infection memory, some responding clones were found, suggesting cross-reactive memory joined. Mainly CM and EM harbored the contracting CD4+ clones; mainly EMRA harbored the CD8+ ones. Clones shrinking from day 15 to 85 showed even CD4/CD8 mixes; later expanders tilted CD4+. In second-wave clones peaking day 37, SARS-CoV-2 specificity remained unconfirmed.

Germline V gene lookup returns CDR1 LNHDA and CDR2 SQIVND (reference sequence). The length of the CDR3 is 15 residues. The V gene lost 5 bases and the J gene lost 6 bases, with 17 bases spanning the gap. TCRdb independently ran MiXCR on the 5' RACE reads; one entry per CDR3 protein. In the table there are about 350,000 distinct CDR3 sequences, approximately 15% of which are singletons. Details on this clonotype: Its antigen is not identified.

What was sequenced was PBMCs or a T cell subset sorted from them (not recorded which). This sequence originates from a man between 18 and 35 years old who had mild COVID-19 (a few samples of this study predate the infection). Cell type and time point are not known. This chain connects TRBV19 to TRBJ1-5; D is uncertain. CDR3 sequence reads: CASSPTDNPGQPQHF. The CDR3 nucleotides read TGTGCCAGTAGTCCAACCGACAATCCAGGTCAGCCCCAGCATTTT.